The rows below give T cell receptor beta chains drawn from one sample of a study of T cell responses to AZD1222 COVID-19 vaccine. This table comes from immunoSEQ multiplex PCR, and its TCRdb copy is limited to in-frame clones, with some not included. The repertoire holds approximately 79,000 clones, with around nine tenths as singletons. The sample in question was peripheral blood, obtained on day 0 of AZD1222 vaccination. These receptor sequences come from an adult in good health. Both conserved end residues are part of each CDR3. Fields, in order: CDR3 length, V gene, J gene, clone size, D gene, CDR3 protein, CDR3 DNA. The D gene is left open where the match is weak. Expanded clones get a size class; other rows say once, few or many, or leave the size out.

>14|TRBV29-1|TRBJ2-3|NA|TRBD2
CSVSASGRADTQYF
TGCAGCGTCTCCGCTAGCGGGAGGGCGGATACGCAGTATTTT
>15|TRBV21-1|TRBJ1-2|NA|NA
CASSRGTSESQGYTF
TGTGCCAGCAGCCGTGGTACGTCCGAGTCTCAAGGCTACACCTTC
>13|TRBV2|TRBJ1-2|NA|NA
CASSVGRAYGYTF
TGTGCCAGCAGTGTCGGCAGGGCTTATGGCTACACCTTC
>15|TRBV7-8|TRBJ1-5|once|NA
CASSSRESGNQPQHF
TGTGCCAGCAGCTCCAGGGAATCTGGCAATCAGCCCCAGCATTTT
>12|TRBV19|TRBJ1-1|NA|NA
CASSSGNPEAFF
TGTGCCAGTAGTTCCGGGAATCCTGAAGCTTTCTTT
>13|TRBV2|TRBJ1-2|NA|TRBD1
CASRGGQSYGYTF
TGTGCCAGCAGGGGGGGACAGTCCTATGGCTACACCTTC
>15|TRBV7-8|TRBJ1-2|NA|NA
CASSSGTPKDYGYTF
TGTGCCAGCAGCTCCGGGACACCTAAGGACTATGGCTACACCTTC
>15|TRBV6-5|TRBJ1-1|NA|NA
CASSSRGSVAVEAFF
TGTGCCAGCAGTTCCCGAGGATCTGTAGCTGTAGAAGCTTTCTTT
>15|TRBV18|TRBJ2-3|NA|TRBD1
CASSPLGQATDTQYF
TGTGCCAGCTCACCGCTGGGACAGGCCACAGATACGCAGTATTTT
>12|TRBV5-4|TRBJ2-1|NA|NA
CASSSFNNEQFF
TGTGCCAGCAGCTCATTTAACAATGAGCAGTTCTTC